The clone carrying this TCR beta chain was observed a few times. Its matching antigen is unknown. This sample was included in a study of response to subunit inactivated influenza vaccine. Study observations and caveats: There was a suggestion from the authors that each seasonal influenza vaccination recruits few new T cells.

TCRdb reprocessed the RT-PCR reads with MiXCR, giving one entry per CDR3 protein. The data show 600,000 to 700,000 distinct CDR3 sequences, about 14% seen once. Germline lookup yields CDR1 MNHNS and CDR2 SASEGT. The V gene lost 3 bases and the J gene lost 7 bases, with 12 bases spanning the gap. The CDR3 is made up of 13 amino acids. The TCR sequence derives from a man over 45 who received an inactivated influenza vaccine. The sequenced sample was PBMCs from blood, obtained 14 days before vaccination. The chain links TRBV6-1 to TRBJ1-2; D gene ambiguous. The CDR3 sequence is CASSEVAGGGYTF. The CDR3 DNA reads TGTGCCAGCAGTGAGGTTGCAGGAGGTGGCTACACCTTC.